The 28 T cell receptor beta chains presented below share a single source sample, sequenced in a study of blood T cell repertoires in COVID-19. Assay used: immunoSEQ multiplex PCR; TCRdb lists only in-frame clones, some missing. This sample yields approximately 250,000 clones, of which around four fifths are seen a single time; 4.2% belongs to the top ten. What was sequenced was peripheral blood. These receptors originate from a man between 60 and 75 years old with acute or convalescent COVID-19.

This clone was observed a handful of times. The rearrangement links TRBV27 to TRBJ2-1; no clear D gene. V was trimmed by 4 bases and J by 4 bases, leaving 17 bases between them. Germline CDR1 and CDR2: MNHEY and SMNVEV (reference sequence). The CDR3 is 16 residues long. The CDR3 bases are TGTGCCAGCAGTTCCGGGTCGAGGTTATTATACAATGAGCAGTTCTTC. Protein sequence: CASSSGSRLLYNEQFF.

The rearrangement links TRBV27 to TRBJ2-2; D may be TRBD2 (6 bases). The CDR3 consists of 14 residues. Trimming took off 4 bases at V and 7 bases at J, with 13 bases between the two ends. Germline V CDR1 and CDR2: MNHEY, SMNVEV (reference sequence). The CDR3 loop reads CASSSGGALGELFF. CDR3 in DNA: TGTGCCAGCAGTTCTGGCGGGGCCCTCGGGGAGCTGTTTTTT.

CDR3 sequence: CASSEGLASTDTQYF. CDR3 bases: TGTGCCAGCAGCGAGGGACTAGCAAGCACAGATACGCAGTATTTT. The chain links TRBV11-2 to TRBJ2-3, with 9 bases aligning to TRBD2. The CDR3 has 15 amino acids. Per germline, CDR1 SGHAT and CDR2 FQNNGV. Losses at the gene ends were 5 bases for V and 0 bases for J; bases not matched to a gene: 3. Combining the CDR3 with reference TRBV11-2 and TRBJ2-3 gives the whole variable domain EAGVAQSPRYKIIEKRQSVAFWCNPISGHATLYWYQQILGQGPKLLIQFQNNGVVDDSQLPKDRFSAERLKGVDSTLKIQPAKLEDSAVYLCASSEGLASTDTQYFGPGTRLTVL.

This chain connects TRBV28 to TRBJ2-1, with a possible D match to TRBD2 (7 bases). The length of the CDR3 is 16 residues. The V end was cut by 7 bases, the J end by 1 base, with 17 bases between. The germline CDR1 and CDR2 sequences are MDHEN and SYDVKM. The CDR3 DNA follows: TGTGCCAGCATCAACGGGGGGCCTGGGTCCTACAATGAGCAGTTCTTC. Its protein is CASINGGPGSYNEQFF.

About this clone: An end of the junction differs from the germline gene, which may be a read error. V gene TRBV7-7 combines with J gene TRBJ2-3; D is uncertain. CDR3 length: 13 residues. From germline, CDR1 is SSHAT and CDR2 FNYEAQ (reference sequence). The CDR3 region is CASSLAEADTQYF. As DNA, the CDR3 is TGTGCTAGCAGCTTAGCCGAGGCAGATACGCAGTATTTT.

The V and J genes are TRBV4-3 and TRBJ2-3; D might be TRBD2 (6 bases). This CDR3 contains 15 residues. In germline, CDR1 is LGHNA, CDR2 YSLEER. V was trimmed by 5 bases and J by 0 bases, leaving 12 bases between them. CDR3 sequence: CASSYRLESTDTQYF. The CDR3 coding sequence is TGCGCCAGCAGCTACCGACTAGAGAGCACAGATACGCAGTATTTT.

This chain uses TRBV9 with TRBJ2-3, with 8 bases lining up with TRBD2. After removal of 3 bases from V and 4 bases from J, the junction contained 7 bases not matched to a gene. The CDR3 runs 15 residues. The germline gives CDR1 SGDLS, CDR2 YYNGEE. CDR3 in DNA: TGTGCCAGCAGCGGGCGACGCGGGGGGCCAGATACGCAGTATTTT. Its translation: CASSGRRGGPDTQYF.

The chain uses TRBV28 and TRBJ1-1; 7 bases agree with TRBD1. Germline CDR1 MDHEN, CDR2 SYDVKM. V lost 4 bases to trimming and J lost 0 bases; unmatched junction nucleotides: 20. This CDR3 comprises 20 residues. The CDR3 loop reads CASSSLNPSGTAFMNTEAFF. The CDR3 region has the DNA TGTGCCAGCAGTTCTCTAAATCCTTCCGGGACAGCCTTCATGAACACTGAAGCTTTCTTT.

This clone appeared a few times. The CDR3 sequence: CASSLFRGSAWGTEAFF. In nucleotides, the CDR3 is TGTGCCAGCAGTTTATTTCGGGGGTCTGCCTGGGGCACTGAAGCTTTCTTT. The chain carries TRBV28 and TRBJ1-1, with D possibly TRBD1 on 5 matching bases. From germline, CDR1 is MDHEN and CDR2 SYDVKM. CDR3 length: 17 amino acids. V was pared by 1 base and J by 4 bases, with 19 bases between.

The J gene is TRBJ2-7, the V gene TRBV7-6; 9 nucleotides align to TRBD1. CDR3 length: 17 residues. Germline V gene data show CDR1 as SGHVS and CDR2 as FNYEAQ. The junction had 6 bases not matched to a gene; V was cut back by 0 bases and J by 0 bases. The CDR3, as DNA: TGTGCCAGCAGCTTAGCGTCCTCGGGACAGGGCTCCTACGAGCAGTACTTC. Translation gives CASSLASSGQGSYEQYF.

The CDR3 sequence: CASSLAGQGPDTQYF. CDR3 coding DNA: TGCGCCAGCAGCTTGGCCGGACAGGGTCCAGATACGCAGTATTTT. The J gene is TRBJ2-3, the V gene TRBV5-1, with TRBD1 matching 8 bases. Germline trimming cut 0 bases from V and 4 bases from J; bases unmatched to any gene: 4. CDR3 length: 15 residues. The germline CDR1 and CDR2 sequences are SGHRS and YFSETQ. Variable domain in full (rest from reference TRBV5-1 and TRBJ2-3): KAGVTQTPRYLIKTRGQQVTLSCSPISGHRSVSWYQQTPGQGLQFLFEYFSETQRNKGNFPGRFSGRQFSNSRSEMNVSTLELGDSALYLCASSLAGQGPDTQYFGPGTRLTVL.

The chain links TRBV2 to TRBJ2-7; 9 bases agree with TRBD2. The V gene end was trimmed by 10 bases and the J gene end by 2 bases; junction bases not matched to a gene: 6. The CDR3 runs 13 residues. CDR1 is SNHLY, CDR2 FYNNEI, per germline. The CDR3 bases are TGTGCCACCGCGGGGGGGCAAACCTACGAGCAGTACTTC. It specifies CATAGGQTYEQYF.

J is TRBJ2-7 and V is TRBV5-6; D might be TRBD1 (6 bases). With 4 bases removed from V and 4 bases from J, the gap between germline ends came to 21 bases. Germline CDR1 SGHDT, CDR2 YYEEEE. The CDR3 covers 16 residues. This CDR3 reads CASSPRPGDPVYEQYF. The CDR3, as DNA: TGTGCCAGCAGCCCGCGACCAGGGGATCCGGTGTACGAGCAGTACTTC.

This chain joins TRBV25-1 and TRBJ2-1; 7 bases fit TRBD2. CDR3 length: 16 residues. Trimming cost V 3 bases and J 8 bases; bases outside gene matches: 13. CDR1 and CDR2 from the germline V gene are MGHDK and SYGVNS. The CDR3, as DNA: TGTGCCAGCAGTGATTGGTCGAGGACTAGTCTCGATGAGCAGTTCTTC. It codes for CASSDWSRTSLDEQFF. Complete variable domain (other parts from reference TRBV25-1 and TRBJ2-1): EADIYQTPRYLVIGTGKKITLECSQTMGHDKMYWYQQDPGMELHLIHYSYGVNSTEKGDLSSESTVSRIRTEHFPLTLESARPSHTSQYLCASSDWSRTSLDEQFFGPGTRLTVL.

CDR3 protein: CASKPGDSGELFF. The CDR3 DNA reads TGTGCCAGCAAGCCAGGGGATAGCGGGGAGCTGTTTTTT. This rearrangement joins TRBV2 to TRBJ2-2; D might be TRBD1 (6 bases). V lost 7 bases and J lost 7, with 13 bases in between. The CDR3 has 13 amino acids. Per the germline V gene, CDR1 is SNHLY and CDR2 is FYNNEI.

The rearrangement links TRBV7-3 to TRBJ2-5, with 8 bases identical to TRBD2. The CDR3 is 16 amino acids. Germline V CDR1 and CDR2: SGHTA, FQGTGA. After removal of 5 bases from V and 3 bases from J, the junction contained 11 bases not matched to a gene. The DNA for the CDR3 is TGTGCCAGCAGCCCAGGGACTAGTCACGAAGAAGAGACCCAGTACTTC. This translates into CASSPGTSHEEETQYF.

On this clone: An end of the junction differs from the germline gene, which may be a read error. The chain carries TRBV27 and TRBJ2-1; 13 bases map to TRBD2. There are 15 residues in the CDR3. The germline V gene encodes CDR1 MNHEY and CDR2 SMNVEV (reference sequence). The CDR3 sequence: CASAKGLAGPNQQFF. CDR3 DNA sequence: TGTGCCAGCGCCAAGGGACTAGCGGGGCCCAATCAGCAGTTCTTC.

The V and J genes are TRBV25-1 and TRBJ2-7; 10 nucleotides match TRBD1. CDR1 is MGHDK, CDR2 SYGVNS, per germline. The CDR3 runs 16 residues. V shed 1 base and J 2 bases; nucleotides not matched to a gene: 5. The CDR3 sequence is CASSEFAGTGAYEQYF. In DNA, the CDR3 is TGTGCCAGCAGTGAATTTGCCGGGACAGGGGCCTACGAGCAGTACTTC.

The CDR3 is CASSFGDLISYEQYF. In DNA form, the CDR3 reads TGTGCCAGCAGCTTCGGGGATTTAATATCCTACGAGCAGTACTTC. This chain uses TRBV7-9 with TRBJ2-7; a possible D gene is TRBD2 (5 bases). V was clipped by 3 bases and J by 1 base, with 13 bases between them. CDR1 is SEHNR and CDR2 is FQNEAQ in the germline V gene (reference sequence). The CDR3 contains 15 residues.

This sequence joins TRBV7-3 and TRBJ2-1, with a tentative D call TRBD2 (5 bases). V lost 3 bases and J lost 4, with 13 bases in between. CDR1 is SGHTA, CDR2 FQGTGA, per germline. This CDR3 is built from 15 residues. The CDR3 DNA reads TGTGCCAGCAGCTTGACGAGGGAAACGTACAATGAGCAGTTCTTC. Translation gives CASSLTRETYNEQFF. Looking up the rest from reference TRBV7-3 and TRBJ2-1 gives the full variable domain: GAGVSQTPSNKVTEKGKYVELRCDPISGHTALYWYRQSLGQGPEFLIYFQGTGAADDSGLPNDRFFAVRPEGSVSTLKIQRTERGDSAVYLCASSLTRETYNEQFFGPGTRLTVL.

This chain links TRBV5-1 with TRBJ2-7; maybe TRBD1 (6 bases). Between the trimmed V and J ends, which lost 2 bases and 2 bases, there was a span of 11 bases. CDR1 is SGHRS, CDR2 YFSETQ, per germline. The CDR3 is 14 amino acids. This chain's CDR3 is CASSLGTRTYEQYF. The CDR3 nucleotides read TGCGCCAGCAGCTTAGGGACACGCACCTACGAGCAGTACTTC. Based on the CDR3 plus reference TRBV5-1 and TRBJ2-7, the full variable domain is KAGVTQTPRYLIKTRGQQVTLSCSPISGHRSVSWYQQTPGQGLQFLFEYFSETQRNKGNFPGRFSGRQFSNSRSEMNVSTLELGDSALYLCASSLGTRTYEQYFGPGTRLTVT.

For the CDR3, the DNA is TGTGCTAGTGGTTTGTCTCTCGAGCGGGGGGGCGAGTATTTT. Translated, it gives CASGLSLERGGEYF. The genes are TRBV12-5 and TRBJ2-3; 10 bases match TRBD2. Germline CDR1 LGHNT, CDR2 FRNRAP. The CDR3 spans 14 residues. V shed 2 bases, J shed 13 bases, and the junction held 9 bases outside the gene matches.

The chain links TRBV19 to TRBJ1-2; TRBD1 is a possible D gene (5 bases). CDR3 length equals 14 residues. V lost 5 bases and J lost 5, with 15 bases in between. Germline CDR1 LNHDA, CDR2 SQIVND (reference sequence). The CDR3 nucleotides are TGTGCCAGTAGTGAGCTGCGGGGCCGGTATGGCTACACCTTC. Protein: CASSELRGRYGYTF. Full variable domain (rest looked up from reference TRBV19 and TRBJ1-2): DGGITQSPKYLFRKEGQNVTLSCEQNLNHDAMYWYRQDPGQGLRLIYYSQIVNDFQKGDIAEGYSVSREKKESFPLTVTSAQKNPTAFYLCASSELRGRYGYTFGSGTRLTVV.

The rearrangement links TRBV7-3 to TRBJ2-3; 10 bases align to TRBD2. The CDR3 spans 15 residues. V gave up 2 bases and J gave up 8 bases; unmatched junction bases: 7. Germline values: CDR1 SGHTA, CDR2 FQGTGA. The CDR3 region is CASSLGSGGPLTQYF. DNA for the CDR3: TGTGCCAGCAGCTTAGGTAGCGGGGGGCCCCTTACGCAGTATTTT.

A note on this clone: Other nucleotide sequences from this sample produce the same CDR3. The chain links TRBV2 to TRBJ1-1; D gene unclear. V was shortened by 4 bases and J by 1 base, with 7 bases between the two germline ends. The CDR3 length is 13 residues. Per germline, CDR1 SNHLY and CDR2 FYNNEI. CDR3 DNA sequence: TGTGCCAGCAGTGTTCAGAAGAACACTGAAGCTTTCTTT. Protein product: CASSVQKNTEAFF.

This chain uses TRBV5-6 with TRBJ2-7; 12 positions agree with TRBD2. Germline V CDR1 and CDR2: SGHDT, YYEEEE. V shed 1 base and J 3 bases; nucleotides not matched to a gene: 8. The CDR3 is 17 amino acids. CDR3 in amino acids: CASSLPRLAGAYYEQYF. Here the CDR3 DNA reads TGTGCCAGCAGCTTGCCACGACTAGCGGGAGCCTACTACGAGCAGTACTTC.

The V call is TRBV28, the J call TRBJ1-5, with unresolved D. The CDR3 spans 15 residues. V was pared by 7 bases and J by 0 bases, with 13 bases between. The germline CDR1 and CDR2 sequences are MDHEN and SYDVKM. Here the CDR3 reads CASTRSDLSNQPQHF. CDR3 in DNA: TGTGCCAGCACAAGGAGTGACCTTAGCAATCAGCCCCAGCATTTT.

The rearrangement links TRBV27 to TRBJ1-2, with a weak D call TRBD1 (5 bases). Germline V gene sequence: CDR1 MNHEY, CDR2 SMNVEV (reference sequence). This CDR3 comprises 18 residues. Trimming took 3 bases from V and 9 from J, leaving 29 bases between them. CDR3 bases: TGTGCCAGCAGTTTCCGACAAGAACACCGGGACTACAAAGGGAGCTACACCTTC. It specifies CASSFRQEHRDYKGSYTF.